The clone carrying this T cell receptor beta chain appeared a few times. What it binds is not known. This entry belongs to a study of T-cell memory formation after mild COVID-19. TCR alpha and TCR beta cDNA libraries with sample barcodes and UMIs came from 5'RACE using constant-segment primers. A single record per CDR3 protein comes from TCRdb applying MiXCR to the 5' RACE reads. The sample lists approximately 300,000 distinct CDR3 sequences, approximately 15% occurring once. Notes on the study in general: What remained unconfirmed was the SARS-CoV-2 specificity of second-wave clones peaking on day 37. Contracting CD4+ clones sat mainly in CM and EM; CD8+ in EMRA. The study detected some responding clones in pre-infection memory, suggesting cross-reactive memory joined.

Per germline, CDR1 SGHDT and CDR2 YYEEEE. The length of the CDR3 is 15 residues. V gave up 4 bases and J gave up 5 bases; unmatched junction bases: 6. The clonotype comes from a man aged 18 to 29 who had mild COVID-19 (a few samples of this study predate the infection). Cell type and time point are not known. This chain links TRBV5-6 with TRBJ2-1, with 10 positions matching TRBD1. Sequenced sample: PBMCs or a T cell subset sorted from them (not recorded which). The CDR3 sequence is CASSGAGTGDNEQFF. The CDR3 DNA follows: TGTGCCAGCAGCGGTGCCGGGACAGGGGACAATGAGCAGTTCTTC.